These 18 T cell receptor beta chains originate from one sample sequenced in a study of cytomegalovirus exposure and HLA in healthy donors. PCR amplification relied on 60 Vbeta primers (plus 13 Jbeta primers). The data were produced by immunoSEQ multiplex PCR, yet TCRdb's version contains in-frame clones alone and is incomplete. The table includes 100,000 to 150,000 clones, about four fifths detected once. The material sequenced was PBMCs. These receptors were obtained from a woman aged 40 to 50 in good health and CMV-seropositive.

This clone has just one count. J is TRBJ2-3 and V is TRBV5-1; 7 bases are shared with TRBD1. This CDR3 region has 15 residues. V dropped 1 base and J dropped 0; count of bases not matched to a gene: 2. Germline V gives CDR1 SGHRS, CDR2 YFSETQ. The CDR3 bases are TGCGCCAGCAGCTTGAGGGGGCTGAGCACAGATACGCAGTATTTT. Translated, it gives CASSLRGLSTDTQYF.

This sequence joins TRBV19 and TRBJ1-5; 10 positions match TRBD1. Germline CDR1 and CDR2: LNHDA and SQIVND (reference sequence). Losses at the gene ends were 6 bases for V and 1 base for J; bases not matched to a gene: 12. The CDR3 loop spans 18 amino acids. CDR3 sequence (DNA): TGTGCCAGTAGATCGACAGGGGGCAGTTTTTGGAGCAATCAGCCCCAGCATTTT. Protein product: CASRSTGGSFWSNQPQHF.

This rearrangement joins TRBV4-2 to TRBJ2-7, with 10 bases matching TRBD1. Trimming at V came to 4 bases and at J to 5 bases, leaving 5 bases not matched to a gene. Germline V lookup: CDR1 LGHNA, CDR2 YNFKEQ. The CDR3 is 14 residues long. The DNA of the CDR3 is TGTGCCAGCAGCCGAACCGGGACAGGGGACGAGCAGTACTTC. Translating it yields CASSRTGTGDEQYF.

The rearrangement joins TRBV29-1 to TRBJ2-1; 11 bases align to TRBD2. CDR3 length equals 15 residues. In germline, CDR1 is SQVTM, CDR2 ANQGSEA. V was clipped by 7 bases and J by 3 bases; unmatched bases: 8. CDR3 nucleotide sequence: TGCAGCGCCCTAGGGACTAGCGGAAACTACAATGAGCAGTTCTTC. Protein sequence: CSALGTSGNYNEQFF.

This chain uses TRBV5-5 with TRBJ1-3; 7 bases are a match to TRBD1. The J segment lost 0 bases and the V segment lost 3 bases, leaving 3 bases of the junction unmatched. The CDR3 length is 15 residues. CDR1 SGHKS and CDR2 YYEKEE come from the germline V gene (reference sequence). This chain's CDR3 is CASSSGQFSGNTIYF. CDR3 in DNA: TGTGCCAGCAGCTCGGGACAGTTCTCTGGAAACACCATATATTTT.

The table lists this clone with a few counts. The V call is TRBV6-6, the J call TRBJ1-2, with D tentatively TRBD1 (6 bases). Per germline, CDR1 MNHNY and CDR2 SVGAGI (reference sequence). Trimming pared 1 base from V and 2 bases from J, leaving 11 bases between. The CDR3 has 15 residues. This CDR3 is CASSYWDTGNYGYTF. In nucleotides, the CDR3 is TGTGCCAGCAGTTACTGGGACACAGGGAACTATGGCTACACCTTC.

This clone was seen only once. The rearrangement uses TRBV19 and TRBJ2-5, with D perhaps TRBD2 (5 bases). In germline, CDR1 is LNHDA, CDR2 SQIVND (reference sequence). Trimming pared 5 bases from V and 7 bases from J, leaving 20 bases between. The CDR3 extends over 15 amino acids. CDR3 sequence reads: CASSPTELFGGTQYF. The CDR3 DNA reads as TGTGCCAGTAGTCCGACCGAGCTCTTCGGAGGGACCCAGTACTTC.

The genes are TRBV5-6 and TRBJ2-2; TRBD2 aligns across 10 bases. This CDR3 comprises 15 residues. V was clipped by 4 bases and J by 2 bases; unmatched bases: 2. Germline V gene sequence: CDR1 SGHDT, CDR2 YYEEEE. DNA of the CDR3: TGTGCCAGCAGCCCTAGCGGGAGAAACACCGGGGAGCTGTTTTTT. Translation: CASSPSGRNTGELFF. The whole variable domain, remainder taken from reference TRBV5-6 and TRBJ2-2, is DAGVTQSPTHLIKTRGQQVTLRCSPKSGHDTVSWYQQALGQGPQFIFQYYEEEERQRGNFPDRFSGHQFPNYSSELNVNALLLGDSALYLCASSPSGRNTGELFFGEGSRLTVL.

CDR3 coding DNA: TGTGCCAGCAGTTTAAAGGAGGGCCTATACACTGAAGCTTTCTTT. It specifies CASSLKEGLYTEAFF. The chain recombines TRBV28 with TRBJ1-1; D unclear. The CDR3 extends over 15 amino acids. Looked up from germline, CDR1 is MDHEN and CDR2 is SYDVKM. Trimming took off 2 bases at V and 3 bases at J, with 13 bases between the two ends.

The rearrangement uses TRBV6-5 and TRBJ1-3; the D gene is possibly TRBD1 (6 bases). V lost 10 bases and J lost 0, with 16 bases in between. Germline values: CDR1 MNHEY, CDR2 SVGAGI. This CDR3 spans 15 amino acids. The CDR3 DNA is TGTGCCACGTACTACCGGGACAACTCTGGAAACACCATATATTTT. Translation: CATYYRDNSGNTIYF.

The CDR3 loop reads CASSIGAGTVGSYEQYF. The CDR3 DNA follows: TGTGCCAGTAGTATAGGAGCCGGGACAGTGGGCTCCTACGAGCAGTACTTC. The chain carries TRBV19 and TRBJ2-7, with 7 bases aligning to TRBD1. V lost 1 base, J lost 0 bases, and 9 bases stayed unmatched. Germline values: CDR1 LNHDA, CDR2 SQIVND (reference sequence). The CDR3 has 17 amino acids.

The rearrangement links TRBV4-2 to TRBJ2-7; the match to TRBD2 covers 8 bases. The length of the CDR3 is 15 residues. Germline V gives CDR1 LGHNA, CDR2 YNFKEQ. With V trimmed by 0 bases and J by 4 bases, 5 bases remained unmatched. CDR3 bases: TGTGCCAGCAGCCAAGAACTAGCGGAGACATACGAGCAGTACTTC. Protein: CASSQELAETYEQYF.

This clone came up once. The V call is TRBV7-9, the J call TRBJ2-1; 7 positions match TRBD1. Trimming took 5 bases from V and 7 from J; bases not matched to a gene: 8. This CDR3 is built from 14 residues. Germline-derived CDR1 and CDR2 are SEHNR and FQNEAQ (reference sequence). The CDR3 region has the DNA TGTGCCAGCAGCCGGACAGGATTGGAAAATGAGCAGTTCTTC. Translating gives CASSRTGLENEQFF. The whole variable domain, remainder taken from reference TRBV7-9 and TRBJ2-1, is DTGVSQNPRHKITKRGQNVTFRCDPISEHNRLYWYRQTLGQGPEFLTYFQNEAQLEKSRLLSDRFSAERPKGSFSTLEIQRTEQGDSAMYLCASSRTGLENEQFFGPGTRLTVL.

Remarks on this clone: Other DNA sequences of this sample code for an identical CDR3. The CDR3 bases are TGTGCCAGCAGTGGAGACAACAACTATGGCTACACCTTC. It yields the protein CASSGDNNYGYTF. The chain recombines TRBV25-1 with TRBJ1-2; D is unclear. V gave up 4 bases and J gave up 2 bases, with 8 bases separating them. The CDR3 consists of 13 residues. CDR1 is MGHDK, CDR2 SYGVNS, per germline.

Notes on this clone: Other DNA variants within this sample encode the same CDR3. The J gene is TRBJ2-3, the V gene TRBV6-4, with 10 positions matching TRBD1. This CDR3 comprises 16 residues. Germline CDR1 reads MRHNA; CDR2 reads SNTAGT. V gave up 3 bases and J gave up 2 bases; unmatched junction bases: 5. The CDR3 region is CASSDIGTGDTDTQYF. Written as DNA, the CDR3 is TGTGCCAGCAGTGATATTGGGACAGGGGACACAGATACGCAGTATTTT.

The CDR3 coding sequence is TGTGCCTGGAAATGGGAGTTTAACTATGGCTACACCTTC. Translated: CAWKWEFNYGYTF. The chain carries TRBV30 and TRBJ1-2, with D hard to call. This CDR3 contains 13 residues. Germline assignment: CDR1 GTSNPN and CDR2 SVGIG (reference sequence). V dropped 4 bases and J dropped 1 base, with 10 bases sitting between them.

The chain has TRBV5-1 and TRBJ2-3, with D perhaps TRBD1 (6 bases). With 0 bases removed from V and 2 bases from J, the gap between germline ends came to 13 bases. CDR3 length: 16 residues. Germline V lookup: CDR1 SGHRS, CDR2 YFSETQ. The CDR3 bases are TGCGCCAGCAGCTTGGTCGGTACAGGGCCCACAGATACGCAGTATTTT. Its protein product is CASSLVGTGPTDTQYF.

This clone was recorded only once. In DNA, the CDR3 is TGTGCCAGCAGAAATAACAGGGTACGTTTGCTCGAGCAGTACTTC. Protein: CASRNNRVRLLEQYF. This rearrangement joins TRBV28 to TRBJ2-7, with D possibly TRBD1 on 6 matching bases. CDR3 length: 15 residues. Germline V lookup: CDR1 MDHEN, CDR2 SYDVKM. V shed 6 bases and J shed 6 bases, with 21 bases lying between them.